Shown below are 17 T cell receptor beta chains from a single sample sequenced in a study of spatial heterogeneity in lung cancer. TCRdb used MiXCR to reprocess the 5' RACE reads, holding one entry per CDR3 protein. The table includes approximately 70,000 distinct CDR3 sequences, 7.5% to 10% detected once. The time point denotes: blood at routine non-recurrence follow-up after resection. The source was PBMCs, collected at follow-up. The receptors shown here come from a female donor with early-stage non-small cell lung cancer.

With regard to this clonotype: Its ends do not fully match the called genes, so a read error is possible. Here the CDR3 DNA reads TGTCCCAGCAGCCAAGATCGGATGCCCAACGAGCAGTTCTTC. Encoded protein: CPSSQDRMPNEQFF. V and J are TRBV3-1 and TRBJ2-1, with D hard to call. The CDR3 sequence is 14 residues long. Germline CDR1 LGHDT, CDR2 YNNKEL (reference sequence).

Ten or more counts support this clonotype. This chain uses TRBV7-2 with TRBJ2-2, with a tentative D call TRBD1 (6 bases). Trimming stripped 5 bases from V and 2 bases from J, with 12 bases between. CDR3 length: 15 amino acids. The germline gives CDR1 SGHTA, CDR2 FQGNSA. The CDR3 sequence: CASSRWTVNTGELFF. DNA of the CDR3: TGTGCCAGCAGCCGCTGGACAGTTAACACCGGGGAGCTGTTTTTT.

The chain recombines TRBV7-3 with TRBJ2-2, with D possibly matching TRBD1 (6 bases). Per germline, CDR1 SGHTA and CDR2 FQGTGA. The CDR3 covers 15 residues. Trimming removed 1 base from V and 6 bases from J, with 12 bases in between. Here the CDR3 DNA reads TGTGCCAGCAGCTTAAGCCAGGGGACCCCCGGGGAGCTGTTTTTT. The encoded protein is CASSLSQGTPGELFF.

This sequence joins TRBV28 and TRBJ2-1, with D unresolved. The CDR3 loop spans 12 amino acids. The V and J ends lost 1 base and 9 bases respectively, with 7 bases between them. Germline loops: CDR1 MDHEN, CDR2 SYDVKM. In DNA, the CDR3 is TGTGCCAGCAGTTTATTGGCGGTTGAGCAGTTCTTC. This codes for CASSLLAVEQFF.

This clonotype appeared many times. The chain uses TRBV7-2 and TRBJ1-4; 8 bases are shared with TRBD1. Losses at the gene ends were 1 base for V and 8 bases for J; bases not matched to a gene: 3. CDR1 SGHTA and CDR2 FQGNSA come from the germline V gene. There are 14 residues in the CDR3. CDR3 nucleotides: TGTGCCAGCAGCTTAGGGGACAGGCGCGAAAAACTGTTTTTT. This encodes CASSLGDRREKLFF. Supplemented by reference TRBV7-2 and TRBJ1-4, the full variable domain reads GAGVSQSPSNKVTEKGKDVELRCDPISGHTALYWYRQSLGQGLEFLIYFQGNSAPDKSGLPSDRFSAERTGGSVSTLTIQRTQQEDSAVYLCASSLGDRREKLFFGSGTQLSVL.

This clonotype was observed at least ten times. The chain uses TRBV20-1 and TRBJ2-4; 12 nucleotides align to TRBD2. This CDR3 has 16 residues. V lost 2 bases, J lost 5 bases, and 7 bases stayed unmatched. Germline-derived CDR1 and CDR2 are DFQATT and SNEGSKA (reference sequence). The CDR3 DNA follows: TGCAGTGCTAGAAACTTTCGACTAGCGGGGGAAAACATTCAGTACTTC. Protein: CSARNFRLAGENIQYF.

This clonotype was detected ten times or more. The rearrangement uses TRBV19 and TRBJ1-2, with 7 bases fitting TRBD1. Germline V gene data show CDR1 as LNHDA and CDR2 as SQIVND (reference sequence). Trimming cost V 4 bases and J 4 bases; bases outside gene matches: 3. CDR3 size: 13 residues. CDR3 nucleotide sequence: TGTGCCAGTAGTACCCGGGACAGCTATGGCTACACCTTC. This sequence encodes CASSTRDSYGYTF.

Here the CDR3 reads CASSPGTGLGNTEAFF. Here the CDR3 DNA reads TGTGCCAGCAGTCCAGGGACCGGTCTTGGGAACACTGAAGCTTTCTTT. The J gene is TRBJ1-1, the V gene TRBV25-1, with D possibly TRBD1 on 5 matching bases. The V end was cut by 5 bases, the J end by 1 base, with 17 bases between. The CDR3 spans 16 residues. CDR1 is MGHDK and CDR2 is SYGVNS in the germline V gene.

This clonotype occurred once. The chain carries TRBV3-1 and TRBJ2-6, with D uncertain. Germline V gene sequence: CDR1 LGHDT, CDR2 YNNKEL (reference sequence). The CDR3 covers 17 residues. The ends were cut back, 0 bases at V and 2 bases at J, with 11 bases in the middle. In DNA, the CDR3 is TGTGCCAGCAGCCAAGAAGGGTCCTCCACTGGGGCCAACGTCCTGACTTTC. It encodes CASSQEGSSTGANVLTF. Based on the CDR3 plus reference TRBV3-1 and TRBJ2-6, the full variable domain is DTAVSQTPKYLVTQMGNDKSIKCEQNLGHDTMYWYKQDSKKFLKIMFSYNNKELIINETVPNRFSPKSPDKAHLNLHINSLELGDSAVYFCASSQEGSSTGANVLTFGAGSRLTVL.

This clonotype was recorded at least ten times. The rearrangement links TRBV7-2 to TRBJ2-5; D gene uncertain. The germline V and J ends were trimmed by 3 bases and 1 base, with 9 bases remaining between them. The CDR3 is made up of 14 amino acids. Germline CDR1 is SGHTA and CDR2 is FQGNSA. This CDR3 is CASSFIGGQETQYF. CDR3 nucleotide sequence: TGTGCCAGCAGCTTTATAGGTGGCCAAGAGACCCAGTACTTC. Drawing the rest from reference TRBV7-2 and TRBJ2-5, the complete variable domain is GAGVSQSPSNKVTEKGKDVELRCDPISGHTALYWYRQSLGQGLEFLIYFQGNSAPDKSGLPSDRFSAERTGGSVSTLTIQRTQQEDSAVYLCASSFIGGQETQYFGPGTRLLVL.

This clonotype has a count of ten or more. This chain uses TRBV6-1 with TRBJ1-1; no firm D call. The ends were cut back, 7 bases at V and 4 bases at J, with 13 bases in the middle. CDR1 and CDR2 (germline): MNHNS, SASEGT. The CDR3 runs 13 residues. The CDR3 sequence is CASTGDKSTEAFF. The CDR3 DNA follows: TGTGCCAGCACGGGAGATAAGTCCACTGAAGCTTTCTTT.

The J gene is TRBJ2-4, the V gene TRBV7-3, with 11 nucleotides matching TRBD2. Trimming removed 4 bases from V and 10 bases from J; junction bases left unmatched: 3. The CDR3 is made up of 13 amino acids. Germline V gene data show CDR1 as SGHTA and CDR2 as FQGTGA. The CDR3 DNA reads as TGTGCCAGCAGCTGGACTAGCGGGCGAATTCAGTACTTC. This encodes CASSWTSGRIQYF. Supplemented by reference TRBV7-3 and TRBJ2-4, the full variable domain reads GAGVSQTPSNKVTEKGKYVELRCDPISGHTALYWYRQSLGQGPEFLIYFQGTGAADDSGLPNDRFFAVRPEGSVSTLKIQRTERGDSAVYLCASSWTSGRIQYFGAGTRLSVL.

V is TRBV28 and J is TRBJ1-2; the D is unclear. Germline-derived CDR1 and CDR2 are MDHEN and SYDVKM. The CDR3 is 13 residues long. V lost 6 bases and J lost 8, with 16 bases in between. This CDR3 is CASSPPASRGYTF. The CDR3 DNA sequence: TGTGCCAGCAGCCCCCCGGCCTCCAGGGGCTACACCTTC.

V and J are TRBV7-2 and TRBJ2-1; D is ambiguous. The ends were cut back, 3 bases at V and 7 bases at J, with 10 bases in the middle. The germline gives CDR1 SGHTA, CDR2 FQGNSA. The CDR3 has 13 amino acids. The CDR3 sequence is CASSFQAMNEQFF. CDR3 bases: TGTGCCAGCAGCTTTCAGGCAATGAATGAGCAGTTCTTC.

This clonotype was recorded many times. V is TRBV4-2 and J is TRBJ2-1; D could derive from TRBD1 or TRBD2 (6 bases each). CDR3 length equals 16 residues. Germline lookup yields CDR1 LGHNA and CDR2 YNFKEQ. Trimming stripped 0 bases from V and 0 bases from J, with 9 bases between. The CDR3 sequence: CASSQEGGSSYNEQFF. The CDR3 DNA follows: TGTGCCAGCAGCCAAGAAGGGGGGAGCTCCTACAATGAGCAGTTCTTC.

The V gene is TRBV6-5, the J gene TRBJ2-6; possibly TRBD2 for D (5 bases). CDR3 length: 15 amino acids. Trimming stripped 5 bases from V and 0 bases from J, with 8 bases between. Germline V gene sequence: CDR1 MNHEY, CDR2 SVGAGI. The CDR3 spells CASSTGLSGANVLTF. The DNA of the CDR3 is TGTGCCAGCAGTACCGGACTCTCTGGGGCCAACGTCCTGACTTTC.

This clonotype turned up a few times. The gene calls are TRBV15 and TRBJ2-3, with 8 bases identical to TRBD2. The CDR3 loop spans 16 amino acids. V was pared by 5 bases and J by 0 bases, with 7 bases of the junction left unmatched. CDR1 is LNHNV and CDR2 is YYDKDF in the germline V gene (reference sequence). The CDR3 nucleotides read TGTGCCACCAGCTCCTATAGCGGGGAAAGCACAGATACGCAGTATTTT. Translation: CATSSYSGESTDTQYF.